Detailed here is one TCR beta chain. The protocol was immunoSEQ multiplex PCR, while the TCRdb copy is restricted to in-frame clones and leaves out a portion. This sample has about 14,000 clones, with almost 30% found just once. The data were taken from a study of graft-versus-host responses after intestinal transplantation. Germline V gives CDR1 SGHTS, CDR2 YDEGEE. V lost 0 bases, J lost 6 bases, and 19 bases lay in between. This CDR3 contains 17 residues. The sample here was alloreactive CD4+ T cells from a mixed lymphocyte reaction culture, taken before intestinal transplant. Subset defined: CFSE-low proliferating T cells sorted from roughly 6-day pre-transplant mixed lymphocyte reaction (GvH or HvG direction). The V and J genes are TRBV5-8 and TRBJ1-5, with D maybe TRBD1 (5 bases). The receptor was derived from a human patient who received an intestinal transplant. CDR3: CASSLVGVGREAQPQHF. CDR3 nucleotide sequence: TGTGCCAGCAGCTTGGTAGGGGTCGGCAGGGAGGCTCAGCCCCAGCATTTT.